These 21 T cell receptor beta chains originate from one sample sequenced in a study of T-cell memory formation after mild COVID-19. Each CDR3 protein is one row after TCRdb ran MiXCR on the 5' RACE reads. The sample holds a few hundred thousand distinct CDR3 sequences; approximately 15% are singletons and the top ten take roughly a fifth. The specimen was PBMCs or a T cell subset sorted from them (not recorded which). These receptors all come from a man between 18 and 35 years old who had mild COVID-19 (a few samples of this study predate the infection). Cell type and time point are not known.

The V call is TRBV4-1, the J call TRBJ2-7; the D gene is possibly TRBD1 (5 bases). The V end was cut by 1 base, the J end by 0 bases, with 16 bases between. The CDR3 runs to 17 residues. Germline V gene lookup returns CDR1 MGHRA and CDR2 YSYEKL. The CDR3: CASSQAKDRHHSYEQYF. Written as DNA, the CDR3 is TGCGCCAGCAGCCAAGCGAAAGACAGACACCACTCCTACGAGCAGTACTTC.

The chain joins TRBV5-1 to TRBJ2-2, with 9 bases fitting TRBD1. The CDR3 consists of 16 residues. Per the germline V gene, CDR1 is SGHRS and CDR2 is YFSETQ. V shed 2 bases and J 7 bases; nucleotides not matched to a gene: 9. The DNA of the CDR3 is TGCGCCAGCAGCTTTTCCGGGACAGGGCAGAGCGGGGAGCTGTTTTTT. This gives the protein CASSFSGTGQSGELFF.

This chain connects TRBV28 to TRBJ2-3; no reliable D call. V lost 7 bases and J lost 4, with 15 bases in between. The CDR3 is made up of 14 amino acids. In germline, CDR1 is MDHEN, CDR2 SYDVKM. The CDR3 bases are TGTGCCAGCACGGTACATGGCAGGCCAGATACGCAGTATTTT. It specifies CASTVHGRPDTQYF.

This clonotype was recorded many times. Written as DNA, the CDR3 is TGTGCCAGCAGCCTGACTAGAGATACGCAGTATTTT. Amino acid sequence: CASSLTRDTQYF. The chain combines TRBV7-2 with TRBJ2-3; tentative D call: TRBD2 (6 bases). The germline CDR1 and CDR2 sequences are SGHTA and FQGNSA. This CDR3 is 12 amino acids long. Trimming removed 5 bases from V and 5 bases from J, with 8 bases in between.

The chain recombines TRBV5-1 with TRBJ1-2; D gene uncertain. The germline V and J ends were trimmed by 4 bases and 4 bases, with 14 bases remaining between them. In germline, CDR1 is SGHRS, CDR2 YFSETQ. The CDR3 totals 14 residues. In nucleotides, the CDR3 is TGCGCCAGCAGCCCGGGCGCGCCTACCTATGGCTACACCTTC. It specifies CASSPGAPTYGYTF.

This clonotype turned up a few times. The chain employs TRBV20-1 and TRBJ2-3; D uncertain. The CDR3 covers 11 residues. The germline V gene encodes CDR1 DFQATT and CDR2 SNEGSKA (reference sequence). Trimming pared 3 bases from V and 6 bases from J, leaving 7 bases between. This CDR3 is CSASVLDTQYF. The CDR3 DNA follows: TGCAGTGCTAGTGTCCTCGATACGCAGTATTTT.

The V gene is TRBV7-9, the J gene TRBJ1-2, with D perhaps matching TRBD1 (5 bases). CDR1 is SEHNR and CDR2 is FQNEAQ in the germline V gene (reference sequence). The CDR3 is made up of 13 amino acids. Trimming shortened V by 5 bases and J by 6 bases, and 13 bases separated the two germline ends. In DNA, the CDR3 is TGTGCCAGCAGCCCACAGGACTGGCATGGCTACACCTTC. Protein sequence: CASSPQDWHGYTF.

This clonotype was counted a few times. V gene TRBV4-1 combines with J gene TRBJ1-1; TRBD1 matches 7 bases. There are 13 residues in the CDR3. V shed 1 base, J shed 8 bases, and the junction held 4 bases outside the gene matches. Germline V lookup: CDR1 MGHRA, CDR2 YSYEKL. The CDR3 nucleotides read TGCGCCAGCAGCCAAGTCGGGACAGACGAAGCTTTCTTT. Translation: CASSQVGTDEAFF.

The rearrangement joins TRBV5-4 to TRBJ2-5; D perhaps matches TRBD1 (5 bases). Germline V gene data show CDR1 as SGHNT and CDR2 as YYREEE (reference sequence). The CDR3 has 15 amino acids. V shed 0 bases and J shed 5 bases, with 14 bases lying between them. CDR3 sequence (DNA): TGTGCCAGCAGCTTGGCCGGTGGGGCAGGGGAGACCCAGTACTTC. Protein product: CASSLAGGAGETQYF.

This chain joins TRBV7-2 and TRBJ2-1, with 7 bases matching TRBD2. The CDR3 is 14 residues long. CDR1 is SGHTA and CDR2 is FQGNSA in the germline V gene. With 5 bases clipped from V and 7 bases from J, the junction kept 8 bases outside the gene matches. The CDR3 nucleotides read TGTGCCAGCAGCCGGGGACGAGCGGGGAATGAGCAGTTCTTC. Translating gives CASSRGRAGNEQFF. The full variable domain, completed using reference TRBV7-2 and TRBJ2-1, is GAGVSQSPSNKVTEKGKDVELRCDPISGHTALYWYRQSLGQGLEFLIYFQGNSAPDKSGLPSDRFSAERTGGSVSTLTIQRTQQEDSAVYLCASSRGRAGNEQFFGPGTRLTVL.

This clonotype was seen only a few times. The chain is built from TRBV12-3 or TRBV12-4 and TRBJ2-7; D remains ambiguous. There are 10 residues in the CDR3. Deletions cut 5 bases from V and 4 bases from J, with 3 bases between. The CDR3 is CASSGYEQYF. DNA of the CDR3: TGTGCCAGCAGTGGGTACGAGCAGTACTTC.

At least ten counts were recorded for this clonotype. The genes are TRBV4-3 and TRBJ2-2; D gene ambiguous. Germline CDR1 is LGHNA and CDR2 is YSLEER. CDR3 size: 15 residues. V was trimmed by 4 bases and J by 0 bases, leaving 9 bases between them. The CDR3 reads CASSLGYPNTGELFF. CDR3 bases: TGCGCCAGCAGCCTCGGCTACCCGAACACCGGGGAGCTGTTTTTT.

This clonotype showed up just a few times. The chain recombines TRBV5-1 with TRBJ2-1, with a tentative D call TRBD2 (5 bases). Germline V CDR1 and CDR2: SGHRS, YFSETQ. Trimming stripped 3 bases from V and 10 bases from J, with 11 bases between. The CDR3 length is 12 residues. The CDR3 bases are TGCGCCAGCAGCTGGACCACGGGGGAGCAGTTCTTC. Protein: CASSWTTGEQFF.

At least ten counts were recorded for this clonotype. The rearrangement links TRBV11-2 to TRBJ1-1, with D unresolved. The germline V gene encodes CDR1 SGHAT and CDR2 FQNNGV. This CDR3 is 13 amino acids long. Trimming took off 5 bases at V and 2 bases at J, with 9 bases between the two ends. In nucleotides, the CDR3 is TGTGCCAGCAGCGCAGACATTAACACTGAAGCTTTCTTT. It translates to CASSADINTEAFF. Complete variable domain (other parts from reference TRBV11-2 and TRBJ1-1): EAGVAQSPRYKIIEKRQSVAFWCNPISGHATLYWYQQILGQGPKLLIQFQNNGVVDDSQLPKDRFSAERLKGVDSTLKIQPAKLEDSAVYLCASSADINTEAFFGQGTRLTVV.

This clonotype was recorded a few times. The chain recombines TRBV7-2 with TRBJ2-5; TRBD1 agrees at 7 bases. The CDR3 runs to 13 residues. Looked up from germline, CDR1 is SGHTA and CDR2 is FQGNSA. J was trimmed by 4 bases and V by 7 bases; bases with no gene match: 6. CDR3 nucleotide sequence: TGTGCCAGCATACAGGGGTGGGGAGAGACCCAGTACTTC. Translating it yields CASIQGWGETQYF. The whole variable domain, filled in from reference TRBV7-2 and TRBJ2-5, reads GAGVSQSPSNKVTEKGKDVELRCDPISGHTALYWYRQSLGQGLEFLIYFQGNSAPDKSGLPSDRFSAERTGGSVSTLTIQRTQQEDSAVYLCASIQGWGETQYFGPGTRLLVL.

The chain employs TRBV3-1 and TRBJ2-3, with 9 bases identical to TRBD1. V shed 0 bases and J 6 bases; nucleotides not matched to a gene: 10. Germline CDR1 is LGHDT and CDR2 is YNNKEL (reference sequence). The CDR3 consists of 17 residues. The CDR3 is CASSQDASGQGSDTQYF. CDR3 nucleotide sequence: TGTGCCAGCAGCCAAGATGCGTCGGGACAGGGATCCGATACGCAGTATTTT.

The chain uses TRBV4-3 and TRBJ2-5; possibly TRBD1 for D (7 bases). Per the germline V gene, CDR1 is LGHNA and CDR2 is YSLEER. V lost 1 base and J 5 bases, leaving 14 bases between the germline ends. The CDR3 spans 15 residues. The CDR3 sequence is CASSQGRGQEETQYF. DNA for the CDR3: TGCGCCAGCAGCCAAGGGAGGGGGCAGGAGGAGACCCAGTACTTC.

This clonotype has just a few counts. The chain employs TRBV9 and TRBJ1-2; D gene unclear. Trimming cost V 0 bases and J 6 bases, with 15 bases left between them. Germline CDR1 is SGDLS and CDR2 is YYNGEE. CDR3 length: 15 residues. DNA of the CDR3: TGTGCCAGCAGCGTAGCAGGCGCATTTGAAGATGGCTACACCTTC. It codes for CASSVAGAFEDGYTF.

The V call is TRBV2, the J call TRBJ2-5; no firm D call. From germline, CDR1 is SNHLY and CDR2 FYNNEI. Trimming stripped 2 bases from V and 0 bases from J, with 7 bases between. CDR3 length equals 14 residues. The CDR3 DNA is TGTGCCAGCAGTGAAAGGCGGTACCAAGAGACCCAGTACTTC. Its translation is CASSERRYQETQYF.

This clonotype was counted only a few times. V usage is TRBV15 and J usage is TRBJ1-6; a weak D match, TRBD1 (6 bases). Trimming removed 8 bases from V and 7 bases from J, with 15 bases in between. The germline V gene encodes CDR1 LNHNV and CDR2 YYDKDF (reference sequence). CDR3 length equals 14 residues. CDR3 in amino acids: CATLPGQRNSPLHF. The CDR3 region has the DNA TGTGCCACCCTTCCTGGACAGCGGAATTCACCCCTCCACTTT.

This sequence joins TRBV12-3 or TRBV12-4 and TRBJ2-2, with a weak D call TRBD1 (6 bases). V was shortened by 5 bases and J by 4 bases, with 11 bases between the two germline ends. The CDR3 runs to 14 residues. The CDR3 reads CASSVGTTTGELFF. The CDR3 region has the DNA TGTGCCAGCAGTGTCGGGACAACCACCGGGGAGCTGTTTTTT.